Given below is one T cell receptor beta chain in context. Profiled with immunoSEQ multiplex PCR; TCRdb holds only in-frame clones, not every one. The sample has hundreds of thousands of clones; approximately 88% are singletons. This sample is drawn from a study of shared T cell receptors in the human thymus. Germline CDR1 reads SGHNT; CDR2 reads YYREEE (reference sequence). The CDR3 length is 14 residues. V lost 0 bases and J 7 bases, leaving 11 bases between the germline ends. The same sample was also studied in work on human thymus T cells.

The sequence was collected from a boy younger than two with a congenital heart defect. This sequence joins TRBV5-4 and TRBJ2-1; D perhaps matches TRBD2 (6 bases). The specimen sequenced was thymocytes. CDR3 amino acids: CASSLDAGRNEQFF. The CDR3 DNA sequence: TGTGCCAGCAGCTTGGATGCAGGGAGGAATGAGCAGTTCTTC.